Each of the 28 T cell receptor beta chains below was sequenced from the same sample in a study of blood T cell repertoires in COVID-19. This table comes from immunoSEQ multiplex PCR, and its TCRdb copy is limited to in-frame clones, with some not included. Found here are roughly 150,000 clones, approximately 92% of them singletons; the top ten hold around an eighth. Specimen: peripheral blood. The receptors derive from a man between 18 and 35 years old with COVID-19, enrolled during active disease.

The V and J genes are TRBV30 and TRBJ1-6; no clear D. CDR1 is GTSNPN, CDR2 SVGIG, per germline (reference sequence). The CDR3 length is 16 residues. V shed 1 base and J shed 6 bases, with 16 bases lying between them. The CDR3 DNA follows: TGTGCCTGGAGTGAGCCCGGACCAGCGGGTAATTCACCCCTCCACTTT. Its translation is CAWSEPGPAGNSPLHF.

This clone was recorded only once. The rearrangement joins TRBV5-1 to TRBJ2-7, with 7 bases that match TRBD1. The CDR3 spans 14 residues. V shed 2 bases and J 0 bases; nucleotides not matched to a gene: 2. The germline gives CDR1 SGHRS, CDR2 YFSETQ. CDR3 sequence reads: CASSLRTGSYEQYF. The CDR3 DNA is TGCGCCAGCAGCTTAAGGACAGGCTCCTACGAGCAGTACTTC.

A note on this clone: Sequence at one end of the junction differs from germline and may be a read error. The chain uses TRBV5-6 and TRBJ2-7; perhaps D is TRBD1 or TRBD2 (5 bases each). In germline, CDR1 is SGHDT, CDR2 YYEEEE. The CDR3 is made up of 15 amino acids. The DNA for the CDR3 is TGTGCCAGCAGTTTGGGGCGGGCCCACTCCTACGAGCAGTACTTC. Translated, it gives CASSLGRAHSYEQYF.

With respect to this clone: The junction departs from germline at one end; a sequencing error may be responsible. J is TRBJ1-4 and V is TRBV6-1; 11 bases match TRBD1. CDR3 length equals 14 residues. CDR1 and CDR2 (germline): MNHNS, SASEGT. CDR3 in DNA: TGTGCCAGCAGTGAACTGGGACAGGGGGAAAAACTGCTTTTT. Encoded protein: CASSELGQGEKLLF.

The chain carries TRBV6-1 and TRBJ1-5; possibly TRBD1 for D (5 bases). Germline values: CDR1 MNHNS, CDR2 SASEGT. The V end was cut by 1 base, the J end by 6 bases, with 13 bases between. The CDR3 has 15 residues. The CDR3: CASSEGAGRTQPQHF. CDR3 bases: TGTGCCAGCAGTGAAGGAGCAGGGAGGACTCAGCCCCAGCATTTT.

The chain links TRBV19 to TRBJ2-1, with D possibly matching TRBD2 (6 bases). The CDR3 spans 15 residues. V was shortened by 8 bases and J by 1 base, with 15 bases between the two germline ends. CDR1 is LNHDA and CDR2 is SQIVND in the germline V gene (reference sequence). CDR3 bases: TGTGCCAGTCGGGCTAGCGATTCGTCCTACAATGAGCAGTTCTTC. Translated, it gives CASRASDSSYNEQFF.

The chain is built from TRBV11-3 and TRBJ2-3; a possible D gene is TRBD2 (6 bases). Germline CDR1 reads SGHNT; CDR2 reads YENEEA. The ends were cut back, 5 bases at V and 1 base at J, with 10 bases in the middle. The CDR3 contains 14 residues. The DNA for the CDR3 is TGTGCCAGCAGCCCCGTAGCGGGCACAGATACGCAGTATTTT. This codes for CASSPVAGTDTQYF.

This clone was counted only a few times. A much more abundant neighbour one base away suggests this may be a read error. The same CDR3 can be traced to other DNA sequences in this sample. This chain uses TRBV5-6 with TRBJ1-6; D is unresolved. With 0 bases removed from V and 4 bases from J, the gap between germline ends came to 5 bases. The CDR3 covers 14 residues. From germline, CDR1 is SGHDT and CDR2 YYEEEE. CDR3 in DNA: TGTGCCAGCAGCTTGGCCGGTTATAATTCACCCCTCCACTTT. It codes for CASSLAGYNSPLHF.

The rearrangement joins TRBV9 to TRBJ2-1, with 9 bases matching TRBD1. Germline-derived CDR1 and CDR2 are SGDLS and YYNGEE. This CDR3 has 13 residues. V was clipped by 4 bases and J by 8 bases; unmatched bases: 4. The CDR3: CASSFTGGDEQFF. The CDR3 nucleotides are TGTGCCAGCAGCTTTACAGGGGGCGATGAGCAGTTCTTC.

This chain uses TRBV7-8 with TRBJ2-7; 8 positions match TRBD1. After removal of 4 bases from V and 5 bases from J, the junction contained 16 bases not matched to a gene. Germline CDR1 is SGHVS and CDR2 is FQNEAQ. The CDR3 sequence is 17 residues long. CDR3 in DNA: TGTGCCAGCAGCTCAGTTATAAGGACAGGGCCCAGGGACGAGCAGTACTTC. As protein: CASSSVIRTGPRDEQYF.

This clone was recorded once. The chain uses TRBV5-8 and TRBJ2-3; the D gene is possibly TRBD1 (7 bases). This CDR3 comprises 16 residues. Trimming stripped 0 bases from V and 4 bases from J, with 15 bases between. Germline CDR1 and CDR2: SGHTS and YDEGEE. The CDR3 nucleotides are TGTGCCAGCAGCTTGGGTCTCTCCAGGGGGGCAGATACGCAGTATTTT. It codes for CASSLGLSRGADTQYF.

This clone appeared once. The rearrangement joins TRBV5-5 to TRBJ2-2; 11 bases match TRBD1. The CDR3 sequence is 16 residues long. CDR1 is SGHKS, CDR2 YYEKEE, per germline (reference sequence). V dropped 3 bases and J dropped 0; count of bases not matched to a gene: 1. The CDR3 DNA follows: TGTGCCAGCAGCTCGGACAGGGGGCCGAACACCGGGGAGCTGTTTTTT. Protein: CASSSDRGPNTGELFF.

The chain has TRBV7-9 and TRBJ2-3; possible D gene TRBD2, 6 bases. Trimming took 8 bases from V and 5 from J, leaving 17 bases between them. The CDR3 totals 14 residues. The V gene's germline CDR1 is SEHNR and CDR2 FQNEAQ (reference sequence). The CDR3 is CASFLEGLVDTQYF. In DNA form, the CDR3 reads TGTGCCAGCTTCCTGGAGGGCTTAGTAGATACGCAGTATTTT. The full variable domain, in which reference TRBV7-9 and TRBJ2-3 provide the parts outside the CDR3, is DTGVSQNPRHKITKRGQNVTFRCDPISEHNRLYWYRQTLGQGPEFLTYFQNEAQLEKSRLLSDRFSAERPKGSFSTLEIQRTEQGDSAMYLCASFLEGLVDTQYFGPGTRLTVL.

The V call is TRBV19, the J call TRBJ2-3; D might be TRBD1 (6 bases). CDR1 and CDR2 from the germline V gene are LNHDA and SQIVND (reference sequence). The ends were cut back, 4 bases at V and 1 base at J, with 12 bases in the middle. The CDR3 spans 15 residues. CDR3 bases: TGTGCCAGTAGTAAGCAGGGGTTTGGCACAGATACGCAGTATTTT. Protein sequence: CASSKQGFGTDTQYF.

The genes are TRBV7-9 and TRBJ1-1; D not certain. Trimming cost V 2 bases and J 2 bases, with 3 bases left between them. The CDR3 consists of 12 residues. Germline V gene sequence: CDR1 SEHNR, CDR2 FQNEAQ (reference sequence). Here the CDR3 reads CASSLSNTEAFF. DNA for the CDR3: TGTGCCAGCAGCTTATCTAACACTGAAGCTTTCTTT.

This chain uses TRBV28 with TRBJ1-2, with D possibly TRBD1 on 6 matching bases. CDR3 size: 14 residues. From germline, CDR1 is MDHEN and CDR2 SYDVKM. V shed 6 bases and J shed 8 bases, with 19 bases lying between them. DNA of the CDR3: TGTGCCAGCAGCTTCCCGGGGGGCGCTAGGGGCTACACCTTC. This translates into CASSFPGGARGYTF.

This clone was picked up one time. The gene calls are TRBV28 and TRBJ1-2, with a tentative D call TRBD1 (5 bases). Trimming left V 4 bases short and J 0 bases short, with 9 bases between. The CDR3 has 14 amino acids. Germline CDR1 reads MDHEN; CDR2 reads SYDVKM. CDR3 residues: CASSWGSTNYGYTF. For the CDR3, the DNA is TGTGCCAGCAGTTGGGGCAGTACTAACTATGGCTACACCTTC.

The CDR3 here is CASSRTGTRSDTQYF. CDR3 coding DNA: TGTGCCAGCAGCCGAACCGGGACTAGATCAGATACGCAGTATTTT. The J gene is TRBJ2-3, the V gene TRBV6-5; the match to TRBD2 covers 8 bases. V lost 6 bases, J lost 4 bases, and 9 bases stayed unmatched. The length of the CDR3 is 15 residues. Germline CDR1 is MNHEY and CDR2 is SVGAGI.

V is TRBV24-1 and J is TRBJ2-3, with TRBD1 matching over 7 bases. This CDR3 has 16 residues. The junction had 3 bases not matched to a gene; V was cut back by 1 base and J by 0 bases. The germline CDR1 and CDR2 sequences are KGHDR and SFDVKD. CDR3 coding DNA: TGTGCCACCAGTGATTTACCGGGACAGAGCACAGATACGCAGTATTTT. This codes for CATSDLPGQSTDTQYF.

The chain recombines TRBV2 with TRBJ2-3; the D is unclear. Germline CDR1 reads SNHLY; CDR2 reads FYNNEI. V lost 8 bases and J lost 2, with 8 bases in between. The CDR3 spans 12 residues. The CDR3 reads CASRTYTDTQYF. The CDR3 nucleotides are TGTGCCAGCCGCACCTACACAGATACGCAGTATTTT.

CDR3 DNA: TGCGCCAGCAGCCACAGACTAGCGGGAGGGGCAGATACGCAGTATTTT. Translated, it gives CASSHRLAGGADTQYF. The chain joins TRBV4-1 to TRBJ2-3; 14 bases fit TRBD2. The CDR3 has 16 residues. The ends lost 3 bases at V and 4 bases at J; junction bases unmatched: 3. CDR1 MGHRA and CDR2 YSYEKL come from the germline V gene.

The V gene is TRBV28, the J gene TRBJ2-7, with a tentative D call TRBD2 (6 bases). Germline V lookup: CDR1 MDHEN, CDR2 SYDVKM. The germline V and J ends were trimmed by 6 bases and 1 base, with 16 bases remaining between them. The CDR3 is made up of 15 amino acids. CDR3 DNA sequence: TGTGCCAGCAGGCGATACGGGAGCTCGTCCTACGAGCAGTACTTC. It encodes CASRRYGSSSYEQYF.

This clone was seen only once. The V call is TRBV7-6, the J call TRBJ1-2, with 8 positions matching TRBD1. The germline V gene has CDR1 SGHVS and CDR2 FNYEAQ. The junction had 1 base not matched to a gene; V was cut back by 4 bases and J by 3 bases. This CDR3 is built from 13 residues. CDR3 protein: CASSSGGDYGYTF. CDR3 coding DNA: TGTGCCAGCAGCTCAGGGGGCGACTATGGCTACACCTTC.

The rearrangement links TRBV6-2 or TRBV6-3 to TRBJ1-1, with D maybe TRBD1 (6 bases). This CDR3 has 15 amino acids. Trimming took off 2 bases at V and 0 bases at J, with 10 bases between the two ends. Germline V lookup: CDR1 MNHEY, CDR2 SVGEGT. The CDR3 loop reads CASSYDRSVNTEAFF. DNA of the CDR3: TGTGCCAGCAGTTACGACAGGAGTGTGAACACTGAAGCTTTCTTT.

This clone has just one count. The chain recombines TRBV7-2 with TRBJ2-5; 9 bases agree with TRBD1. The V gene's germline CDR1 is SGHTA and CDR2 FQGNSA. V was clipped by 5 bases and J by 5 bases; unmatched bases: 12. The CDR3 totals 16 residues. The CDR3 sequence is CASSPGGQGSRETQYF. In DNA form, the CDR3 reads TGTGCCAGCAGCCCGGGGGGACAGGGAAGTCGGGAGACCCAGTACTTC.

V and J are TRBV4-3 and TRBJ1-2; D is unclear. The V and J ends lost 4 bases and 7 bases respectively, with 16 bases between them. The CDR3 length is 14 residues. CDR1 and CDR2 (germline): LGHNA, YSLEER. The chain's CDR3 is CASSPSRGTSGYTF. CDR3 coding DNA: TGCGCCAGCAGCCCAAGCCGGGGAACCAGTGGCTACACCTTC.

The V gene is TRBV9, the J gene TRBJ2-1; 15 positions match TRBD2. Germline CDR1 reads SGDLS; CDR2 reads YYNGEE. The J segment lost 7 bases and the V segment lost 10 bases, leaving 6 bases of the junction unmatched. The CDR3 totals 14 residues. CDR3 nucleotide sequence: TGTGCCGGAACCGGGACTAGCGGGGGGAATGAGCAGTTCTTC. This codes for CAGTGTSGGNEQFF. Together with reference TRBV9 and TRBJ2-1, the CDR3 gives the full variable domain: DSGVTQTPKHLITATGQRVTLRCSPRSGDLSVYWYQQSLDQGLQFLIQYYNGEERAKGNILERFSAQQFPDLHSELNLSSLELGDSALYFCAGTGTSGGNEQFFGPGTRLTVL.

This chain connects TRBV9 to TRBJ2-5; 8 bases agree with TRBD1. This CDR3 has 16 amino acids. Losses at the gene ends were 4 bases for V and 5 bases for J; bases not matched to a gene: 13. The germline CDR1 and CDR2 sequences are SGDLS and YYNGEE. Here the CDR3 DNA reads TGTGCCAGCAGCCCAAACTTACAGGGGGTAGGGGAGACCCAGTACTTC. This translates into CASSPNLQGVGETQYF.